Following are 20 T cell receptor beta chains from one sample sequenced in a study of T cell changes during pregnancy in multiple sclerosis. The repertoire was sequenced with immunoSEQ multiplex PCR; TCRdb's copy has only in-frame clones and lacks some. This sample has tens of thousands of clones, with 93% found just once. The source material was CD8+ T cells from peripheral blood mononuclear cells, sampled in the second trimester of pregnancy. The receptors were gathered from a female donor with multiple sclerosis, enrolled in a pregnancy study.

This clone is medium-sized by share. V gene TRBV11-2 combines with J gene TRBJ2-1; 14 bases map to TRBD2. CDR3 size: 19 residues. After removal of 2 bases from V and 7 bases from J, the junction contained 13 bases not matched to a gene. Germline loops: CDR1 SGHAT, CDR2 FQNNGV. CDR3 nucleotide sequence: TGTGCCAGCAGCTTATTTTCGCGGGGACTAGCGGGAGTTGGGAATGAGCAGTTCTTC. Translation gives CASSLFSRGLAGVGNEQFF.

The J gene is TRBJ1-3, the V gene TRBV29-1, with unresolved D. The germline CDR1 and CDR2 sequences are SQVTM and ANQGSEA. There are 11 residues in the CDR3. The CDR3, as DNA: TGCAGTATAATCTCTGGAAACACCATATATTTT. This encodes CSIISGNTIYF. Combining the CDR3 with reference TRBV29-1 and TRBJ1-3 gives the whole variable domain SAVISQKPSRDICQRGTSLTIQCQVDSQVTMMFWYRQQPGQSLTLIATANQGSEATYESGFVIDKFPISRPNLTFSTLTVSNMSPEDSSIYLCSIISGNTIYFGEGSWLTVV.

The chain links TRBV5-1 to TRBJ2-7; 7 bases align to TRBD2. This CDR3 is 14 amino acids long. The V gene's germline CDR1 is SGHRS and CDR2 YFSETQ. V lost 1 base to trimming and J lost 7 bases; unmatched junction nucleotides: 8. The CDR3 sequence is CASSLLAGASEQYF. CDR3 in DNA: TGCGCCAGCAGCTTGCTTGCGGGAGCATCGGAGCAGTACTTC.

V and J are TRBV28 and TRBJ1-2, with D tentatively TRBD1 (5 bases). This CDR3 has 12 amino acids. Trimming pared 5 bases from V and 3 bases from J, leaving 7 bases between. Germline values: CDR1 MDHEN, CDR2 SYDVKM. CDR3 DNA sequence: TGTGCCAGCAGTGACAGTTACTATGGCTACACCTTC. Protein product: CASSDSYYGYTF.

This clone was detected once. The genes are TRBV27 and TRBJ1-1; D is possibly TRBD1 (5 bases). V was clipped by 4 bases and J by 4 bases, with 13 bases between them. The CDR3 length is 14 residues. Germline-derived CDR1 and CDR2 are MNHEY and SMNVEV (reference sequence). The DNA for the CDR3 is TGTGCCAGCAGTTCATATGGTCAGGGCACTGAAGCTTTCTTT. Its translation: CASSSYGQGTEAFF.

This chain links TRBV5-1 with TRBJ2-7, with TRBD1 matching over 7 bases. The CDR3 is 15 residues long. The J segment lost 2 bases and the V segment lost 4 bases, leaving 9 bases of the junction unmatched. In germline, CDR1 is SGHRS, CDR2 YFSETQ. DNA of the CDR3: TGCGCCAGCAGCCAAGTGGAAGACAGGGCCTACGAGCAGTACTTC. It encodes CASSQVEDRAYEQYF.

CDR3 protein: CASSQDGLDNEQFF. The CDR3 DNA reads as TGCGCCAGCAGCCAGGACGGACTCGACAATGAGCAGTTCTTC. V usage is TRBV4-1 and J usage is TRBJ2-1; weak D call: TRBD2 (5 bases). CDR1 is MGHRA, CDR2 YSYEKL, per germline. With 3 bases removed from V and 5 bases from J, the gap between germline ends came to 11 bases. This CDR3 region has 14 residues.

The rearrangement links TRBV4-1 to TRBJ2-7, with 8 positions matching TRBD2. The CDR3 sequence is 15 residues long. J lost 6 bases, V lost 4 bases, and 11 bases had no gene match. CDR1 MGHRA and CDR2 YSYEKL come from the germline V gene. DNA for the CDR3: TGCGCCAGCAGCCTCCACCCAGCGGGGGAAGCCGAGCAGTACTTC. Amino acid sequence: CASSLHPAGEAEQYF.

In DNA form, the CDR3 reads TGTGCCAGCAGTTACCGGAGTGACGGCACTGAAGCTTTCTTT. Translation gives CASSYRSDGTEAFF. The chain joins TRBV6-5 to TRBJ1-1; D gene uncertain. Germline loops: CDR1 MNHEY, CDR2 SVGAGI. Trimming cost V 2 bases and J 4 bases, with 11 bases left between them. There are 14 residues in the CDR3.

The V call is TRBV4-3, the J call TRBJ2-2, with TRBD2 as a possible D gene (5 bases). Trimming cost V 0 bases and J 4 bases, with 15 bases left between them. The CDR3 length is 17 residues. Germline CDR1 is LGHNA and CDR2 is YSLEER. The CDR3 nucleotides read TGCGCCAGCAGCCAAGATATCGGGCAGCTAGCCACCGGGGAGCTGTTTTTT. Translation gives CASSQDIGQLATGELFF.

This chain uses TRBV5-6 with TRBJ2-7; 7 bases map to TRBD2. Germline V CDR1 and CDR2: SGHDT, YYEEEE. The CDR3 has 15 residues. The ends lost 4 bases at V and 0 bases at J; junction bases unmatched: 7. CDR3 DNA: TGTGCCAGCAGCCTGGGTGGGGGGGTCTCCTACGAGCAGTACTTC. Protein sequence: CASSLGGGVSYEQYF.

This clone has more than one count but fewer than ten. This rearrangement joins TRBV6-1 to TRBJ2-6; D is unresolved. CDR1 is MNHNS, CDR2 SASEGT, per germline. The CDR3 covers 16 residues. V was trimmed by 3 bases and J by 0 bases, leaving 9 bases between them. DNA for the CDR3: TGTGCCAGCAGTGAGTCTTCCGGCTCTGGGGCCAACGTCCTGACTTTC. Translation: CASSESSGSGANVLTF.

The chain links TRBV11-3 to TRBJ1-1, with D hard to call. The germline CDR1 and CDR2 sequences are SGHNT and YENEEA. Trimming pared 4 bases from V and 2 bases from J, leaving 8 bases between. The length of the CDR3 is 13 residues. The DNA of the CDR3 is TGTGCCAGCAGCTCGGAGGGCAACACTGAAGCTTTCTTT. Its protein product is CASSSEGNTEAFF.

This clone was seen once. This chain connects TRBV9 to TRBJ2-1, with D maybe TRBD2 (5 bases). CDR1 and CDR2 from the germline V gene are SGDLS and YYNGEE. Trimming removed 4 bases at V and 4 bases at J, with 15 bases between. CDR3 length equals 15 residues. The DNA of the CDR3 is TGTGCCAGCAGCCCAAGTGGAGGCTCATACAATGAGCAGTTCTTC. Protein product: CASSPSGGSYNEQFF.

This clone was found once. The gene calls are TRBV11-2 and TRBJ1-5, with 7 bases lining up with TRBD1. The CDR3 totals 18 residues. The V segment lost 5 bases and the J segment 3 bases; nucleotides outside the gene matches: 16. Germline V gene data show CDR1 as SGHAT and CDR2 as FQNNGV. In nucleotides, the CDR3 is TGTGCCAGCAGCCCGGCCGGGACAGCAGACGGTAACAATCAGCCCCAGCATTTT. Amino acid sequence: CASSPAGTADGNNQPQHF.

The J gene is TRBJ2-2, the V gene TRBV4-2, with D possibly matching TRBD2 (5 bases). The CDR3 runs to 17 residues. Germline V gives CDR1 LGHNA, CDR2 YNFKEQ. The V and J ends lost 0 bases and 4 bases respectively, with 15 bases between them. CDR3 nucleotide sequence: TGTGCCAGCAGCCAAGATGGGTCGGAGGTGGGCACCGGGGAGCTGTTTTTT. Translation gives CASSQDGSEVGTGELFF.

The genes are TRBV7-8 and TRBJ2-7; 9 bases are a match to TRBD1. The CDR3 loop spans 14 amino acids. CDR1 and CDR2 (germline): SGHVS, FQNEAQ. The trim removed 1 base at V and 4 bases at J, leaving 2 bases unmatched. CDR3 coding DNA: TGTGCCAGCAGCTTAGTGGGACAGGGTTACGAGCAGTACTTC. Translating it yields CASSLVGQGYEQYF.

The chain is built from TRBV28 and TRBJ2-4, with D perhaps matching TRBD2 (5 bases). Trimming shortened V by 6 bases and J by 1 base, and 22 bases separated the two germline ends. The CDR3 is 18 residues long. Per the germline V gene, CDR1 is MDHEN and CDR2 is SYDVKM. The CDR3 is CASRLLTPEGAAKNIQYF. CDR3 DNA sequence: TGTGCCAGCAGACTATTGACTCCCGAGGGTGCGGCCAAAAACATTCAGTACTTC.

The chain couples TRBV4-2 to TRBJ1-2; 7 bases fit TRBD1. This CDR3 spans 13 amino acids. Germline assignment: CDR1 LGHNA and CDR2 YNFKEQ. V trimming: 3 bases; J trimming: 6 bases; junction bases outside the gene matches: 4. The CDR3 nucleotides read TGTGCCAGCAGCCAGACAGGGAGAGATGGCTACACCTTC. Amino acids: CASSQTGRDGYTF.

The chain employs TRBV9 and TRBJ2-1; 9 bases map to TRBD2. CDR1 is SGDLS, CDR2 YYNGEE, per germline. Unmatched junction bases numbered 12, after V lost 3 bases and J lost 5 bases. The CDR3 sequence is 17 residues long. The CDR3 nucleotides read TGTGCCAGCAGCGCCGGGACTAGCCTTCCGTCGAACAATGAGCAGTTCTTC. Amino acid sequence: CASSAGTSLPSNNEQFF. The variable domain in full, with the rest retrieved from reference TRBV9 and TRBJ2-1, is DSGVTQTPKHLITATGQRVTLRCSPRSGDLSVYWYQQSLDQGLQFLIQYYNGEERAKGNILERFSAQQFPDLHSELNLSSLELGDSALYFCASSAGTSLPSNNEQFFGPGTRLTVL.